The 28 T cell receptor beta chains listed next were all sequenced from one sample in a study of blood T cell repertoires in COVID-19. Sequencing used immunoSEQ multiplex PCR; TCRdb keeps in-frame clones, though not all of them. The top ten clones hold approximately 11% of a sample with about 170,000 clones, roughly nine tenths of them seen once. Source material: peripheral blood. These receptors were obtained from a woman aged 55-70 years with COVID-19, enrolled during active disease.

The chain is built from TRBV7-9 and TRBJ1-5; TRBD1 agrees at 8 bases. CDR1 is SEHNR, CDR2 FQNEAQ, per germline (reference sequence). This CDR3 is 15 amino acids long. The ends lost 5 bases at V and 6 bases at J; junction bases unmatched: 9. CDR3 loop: CASSTGTGPIQPQHF. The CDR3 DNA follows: TGTGCCAGCAGCACAGGGACAGGTCCCATTCAGCCCCAGCATTTT.

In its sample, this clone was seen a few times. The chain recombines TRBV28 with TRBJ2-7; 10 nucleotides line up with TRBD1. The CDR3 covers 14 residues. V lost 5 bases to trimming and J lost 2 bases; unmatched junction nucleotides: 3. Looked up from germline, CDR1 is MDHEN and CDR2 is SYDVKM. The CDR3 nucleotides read TGTGCCAGCAGTCGGACAGGGGGGACCTACGAGCAGTACTTC. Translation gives CASSRTGGTYEQYF. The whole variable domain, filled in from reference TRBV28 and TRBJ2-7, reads DVKVTQSSRYLVKRTGEKVFLECVQDMDHENMFWYRQDPGLGLRLIYFSYDVKMKEKGDIPEGYSVSREKKERFSLILESASTNQTSMYLCASSRTGGTYEQYFGPGTRLTVT.

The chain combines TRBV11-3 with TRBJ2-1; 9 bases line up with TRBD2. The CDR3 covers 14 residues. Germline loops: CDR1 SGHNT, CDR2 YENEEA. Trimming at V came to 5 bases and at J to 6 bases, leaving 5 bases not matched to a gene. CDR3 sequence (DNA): TGTGCCAGCAGCCCCCTGGGACTAGCCAATGAGCAGTTCTTC. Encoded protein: CASSPLGLANEQFF.

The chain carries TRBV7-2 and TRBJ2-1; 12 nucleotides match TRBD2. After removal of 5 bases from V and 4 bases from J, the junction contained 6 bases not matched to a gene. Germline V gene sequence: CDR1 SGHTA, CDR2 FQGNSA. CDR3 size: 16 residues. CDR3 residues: CASSPRLAGEYNEQFF. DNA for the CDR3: TGTGCCAGCAGCCCGAGACTAGCGGGGGAATACAATGAGCAGTTCTTC.

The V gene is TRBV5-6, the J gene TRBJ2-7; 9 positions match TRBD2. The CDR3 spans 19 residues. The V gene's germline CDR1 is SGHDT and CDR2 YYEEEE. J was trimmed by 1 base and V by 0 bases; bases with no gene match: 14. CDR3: CASSLAGTSFLSESYEQYF. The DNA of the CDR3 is TGTGCCAGCAGCTTGGCTGGGACTAGCTTTTTATCCGAATCCTACGAGCAGTACTTC.

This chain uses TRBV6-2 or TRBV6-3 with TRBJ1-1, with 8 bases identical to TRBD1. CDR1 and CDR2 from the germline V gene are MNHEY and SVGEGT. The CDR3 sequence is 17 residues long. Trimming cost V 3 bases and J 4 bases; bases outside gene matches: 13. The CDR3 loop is CASSYETGAGLGTEAFF. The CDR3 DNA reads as TGTGCCAGCAGTTATGAGACAGGGGCCGGATTGGGCACTGAAGCTTTCTTT.

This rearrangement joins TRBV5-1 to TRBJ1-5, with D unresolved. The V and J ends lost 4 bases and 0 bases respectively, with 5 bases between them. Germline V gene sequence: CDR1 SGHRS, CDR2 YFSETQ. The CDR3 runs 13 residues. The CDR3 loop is CASSRDSNQPQHF. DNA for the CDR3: TGCGCCAGCAGCCGAGATAGCAATCAGCCCCAGCATTTT.

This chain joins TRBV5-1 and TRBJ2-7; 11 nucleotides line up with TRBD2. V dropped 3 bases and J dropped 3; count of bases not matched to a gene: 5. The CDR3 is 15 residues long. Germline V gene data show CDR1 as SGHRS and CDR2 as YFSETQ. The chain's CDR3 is CASSWLAGGLYEQYF. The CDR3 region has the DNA TGCGCCAGCAGCTGGCTAGCGGGAGGACTCTACGAGCAGTACTTC.

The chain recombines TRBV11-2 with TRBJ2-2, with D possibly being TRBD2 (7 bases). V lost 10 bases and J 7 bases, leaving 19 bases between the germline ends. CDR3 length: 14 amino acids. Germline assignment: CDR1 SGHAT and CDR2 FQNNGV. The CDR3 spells CATQSTGRVGELFF. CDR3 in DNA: TGTGCCACTCAATCAACAGGGAGGGTCGGGGAGCTGTTTTTT.

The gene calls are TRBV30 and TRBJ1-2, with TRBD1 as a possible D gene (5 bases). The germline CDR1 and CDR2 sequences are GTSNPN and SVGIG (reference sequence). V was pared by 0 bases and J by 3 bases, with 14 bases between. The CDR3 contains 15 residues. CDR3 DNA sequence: TGTGCCTGGAGTGTAAGCCGCTCGGGGGACTATGGCTACACCTTC. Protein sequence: CAWSVSRSGDYGYTF.

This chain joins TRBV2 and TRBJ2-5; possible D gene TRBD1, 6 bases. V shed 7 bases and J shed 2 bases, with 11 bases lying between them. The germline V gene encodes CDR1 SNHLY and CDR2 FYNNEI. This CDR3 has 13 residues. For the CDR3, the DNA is TGTGCCAGCATTCGGGACAAACAAGAGACCCAGTACTTC. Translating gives CASIRDKQETQYF. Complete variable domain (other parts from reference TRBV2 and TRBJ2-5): EPEVTQTPSHQVTQMGQEVILRCVPISNHLYFYWYRQILGQKVEFLVSFYNNEISEKSEIFDDQFSVERPDGSNFTLKIRSTKLEDSAMYFCASIRDKQETQYFGPGTRLLVL.

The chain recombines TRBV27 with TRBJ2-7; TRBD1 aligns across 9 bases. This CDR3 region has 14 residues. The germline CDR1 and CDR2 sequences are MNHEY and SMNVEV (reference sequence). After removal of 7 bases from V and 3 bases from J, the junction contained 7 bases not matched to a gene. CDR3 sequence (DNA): TGTGCCAGCACCGGACAGGGGAGCTTCTACGAGCAGTACTTC. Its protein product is CASTGQGSFYEQYF.

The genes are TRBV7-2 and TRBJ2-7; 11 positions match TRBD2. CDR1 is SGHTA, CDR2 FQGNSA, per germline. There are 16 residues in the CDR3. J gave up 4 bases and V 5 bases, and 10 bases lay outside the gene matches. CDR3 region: CASSRDTSGSRYEQYF. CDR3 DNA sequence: TGTGCCAGCAGCCGTGATACTAGCGGGAGCCGGTACGAGCAGTACTTC.

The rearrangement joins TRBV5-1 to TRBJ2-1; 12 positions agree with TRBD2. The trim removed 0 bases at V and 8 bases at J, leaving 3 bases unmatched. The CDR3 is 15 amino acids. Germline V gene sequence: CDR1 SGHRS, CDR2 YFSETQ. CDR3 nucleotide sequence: TGCGCCAGCAGCTTGGCCGGACTAGCGGGGTATGAGCAGTTCTTC. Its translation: CASSLAGLAGYEQFF.

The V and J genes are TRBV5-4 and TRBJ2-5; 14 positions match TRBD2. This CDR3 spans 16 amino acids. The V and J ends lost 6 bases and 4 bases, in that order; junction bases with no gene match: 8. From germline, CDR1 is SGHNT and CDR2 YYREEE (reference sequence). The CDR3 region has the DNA TGTGCCAGCAACAATAAGGGACTAGCGGGAGTAGAGACCCAGTACTTC. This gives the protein CASNNKGLAGVETQYF.

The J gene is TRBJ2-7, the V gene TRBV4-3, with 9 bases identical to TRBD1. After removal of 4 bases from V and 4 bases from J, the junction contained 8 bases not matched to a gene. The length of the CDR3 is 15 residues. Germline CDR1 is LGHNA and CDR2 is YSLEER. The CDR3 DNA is TGCGCCAGCAGCCGAAGGACAGGGGAGGGGTACGAGCAGTACTTC. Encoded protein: CASSRRTGEGYEQYF.

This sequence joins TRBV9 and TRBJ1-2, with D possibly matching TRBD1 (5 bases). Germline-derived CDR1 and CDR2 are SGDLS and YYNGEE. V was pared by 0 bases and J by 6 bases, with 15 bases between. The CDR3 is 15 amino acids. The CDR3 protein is CASSVDAGVGDGYTF. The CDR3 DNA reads TGTGCCAGCAGCGTAGATGCGGGGGTGGGGGATGGCTACACCTTC.

The CDR3 coding sequence is TGTGCCAGAAGCTACAGGGACCACGAGCAGTACTTC. Protein: CARSYRDHEQYF. The chain links TRBV5-3 to TRBJ2-7, with D possibly being TRBD1 (6 bases). TRBV5-3 is an open reading frame whose function is uncertain. The germline V and J ends were trimmed by 3 bases and 5 bases, with 9 bases remaining between them. This CDR3 contains 12 residues.

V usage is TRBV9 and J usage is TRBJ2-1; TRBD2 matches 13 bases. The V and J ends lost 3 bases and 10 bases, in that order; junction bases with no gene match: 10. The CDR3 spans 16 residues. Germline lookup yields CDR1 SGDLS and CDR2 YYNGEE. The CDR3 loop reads CASSARTSGSEREQFF. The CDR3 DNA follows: TGTGCCAGCAGCGCCCGGACTAGCGGGAGCGAAAGGGAGCAGTTCTTC. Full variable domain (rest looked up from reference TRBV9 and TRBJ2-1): DSGVTQTPKHLITATGQRVTLRCSPRSGDLSVYWYQQSLDQGLQFLIQYYNGEERAKGNILERFSAQQFPDLHSELNLSSLELGDSALYFCASSARTSGSEREQFFGPGTRLTVL.

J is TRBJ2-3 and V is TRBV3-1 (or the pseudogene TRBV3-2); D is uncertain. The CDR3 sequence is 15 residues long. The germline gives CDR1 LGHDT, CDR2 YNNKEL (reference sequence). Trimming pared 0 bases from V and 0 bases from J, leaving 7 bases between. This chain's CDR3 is CASSQDSLSTDTQYF. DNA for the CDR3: TGTGCCAGCAGCCAAGACTCCCTAAGCACAGATACGCAGTATTTT.

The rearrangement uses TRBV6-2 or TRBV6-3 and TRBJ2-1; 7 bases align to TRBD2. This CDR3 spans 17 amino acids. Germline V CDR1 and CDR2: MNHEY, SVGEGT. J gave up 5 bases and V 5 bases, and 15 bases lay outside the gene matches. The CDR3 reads CASSGGTIFSLHNEQFF. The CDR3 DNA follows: TGTGCCAGCAGTGGAGGGACTATCTTCTCACTACACAATGAGCAGTTCTTC.

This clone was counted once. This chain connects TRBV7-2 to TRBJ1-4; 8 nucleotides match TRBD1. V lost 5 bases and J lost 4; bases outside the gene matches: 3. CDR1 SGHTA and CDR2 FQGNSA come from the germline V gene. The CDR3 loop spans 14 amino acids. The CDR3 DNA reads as TGTGCCAGCAGCCCAACAGGGGGTAATGAAAAACTGTTTTTT. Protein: CASSPTGGNEKLFF.

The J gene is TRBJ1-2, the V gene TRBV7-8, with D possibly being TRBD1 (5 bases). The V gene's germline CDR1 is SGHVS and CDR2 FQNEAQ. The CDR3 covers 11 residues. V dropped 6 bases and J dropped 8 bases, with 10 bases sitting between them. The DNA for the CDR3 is TGTGCCAGCAGTCAGGGTTTGGGCTACACCTTC. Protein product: CASSQGLGYTF.

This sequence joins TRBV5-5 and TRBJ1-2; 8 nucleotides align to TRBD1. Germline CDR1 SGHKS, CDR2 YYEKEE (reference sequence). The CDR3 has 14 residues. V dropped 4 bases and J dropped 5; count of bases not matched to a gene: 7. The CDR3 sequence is CASSQTGAGYGYTF. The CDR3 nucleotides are TGTGCCAGCAGCCAGACAGGGGCAGGGTATGGCTACACCTTC.

The CDR3 region is CASRPGQTSEAFF. The CDR3 bases are TGTGCCAGCAGACCGGGACAGACAAGTGAAGCTTTCTTT. The chain has TRBV6-6 and TRBJ1-1; TRBD1 agrees at 7 bases. This CDR3 region has 13 residues. The V gene's germline CDR1 is MNHNY and CDR2 SVGAGI (reference sequence). With 6 bases clipped from V and 7 bases from J, the junction kept 8 bases outside the gene matches.

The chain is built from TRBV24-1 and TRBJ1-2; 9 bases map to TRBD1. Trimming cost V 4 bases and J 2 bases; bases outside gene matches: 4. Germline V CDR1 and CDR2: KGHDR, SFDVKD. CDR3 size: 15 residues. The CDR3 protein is CATSDRQGGNYGYTF. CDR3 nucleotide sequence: TGTGCCACCAGTGACCGACAGGGGGGGAACTATGGCTACACCTTC.

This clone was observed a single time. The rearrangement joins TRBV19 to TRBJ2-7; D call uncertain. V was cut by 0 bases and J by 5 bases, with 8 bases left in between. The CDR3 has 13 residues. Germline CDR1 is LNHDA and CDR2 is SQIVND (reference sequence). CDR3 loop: CASSIEGENEQYF. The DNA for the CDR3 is TGTGCCAGTAGTATAGAAGGAGAAAACGAGCAGTACTTC. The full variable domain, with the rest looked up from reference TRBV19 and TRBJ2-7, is DGGITQSPKYLFRKEGQNVTLSCEQNLNHDAMYWYRQDPGQGLRLIYYSQIVNDFQKGDIAEGYSVSREKKESFPLTVTSAQKNPTAFYLCASSIEGENEQYFGPGTRLTVT.

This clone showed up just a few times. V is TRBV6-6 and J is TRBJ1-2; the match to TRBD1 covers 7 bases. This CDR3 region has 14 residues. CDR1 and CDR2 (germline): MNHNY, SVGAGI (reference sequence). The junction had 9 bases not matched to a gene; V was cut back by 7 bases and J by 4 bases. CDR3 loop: CASTPRDSFYGYTF. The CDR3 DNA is TGTGCCAGCACCCCCCGGGACAGCTTCTATGGCTACACCTTC.